The entry below gives a single T cell receptor (beta chain) sequence along with its context. This clone was seen a few times. The antigen it recognizes is unknown. Base qualities are not provided; no much larger clone lies one nucleotide away. In total, just over 650 healthy bone marrow donors made up the cohort. All cohort members were sampled while nominally healthy, although unrecorded immune exposures were likely present. The donor tested CMV seronegative, placing the donor among the 350 to 400 seronegative members of the cohort. Every donor gave a peripheral blood sample, and the peripheral blood mononuclear cells from that sample were used for TCR beta sequencing. Genomic DNA was extracted from the blood cell samples with the Qiagen DNeasy Blood Extraction Kit. The data are from a study of cytomegalovirus exposure and HLA in healthy donors (dated 2017 in TCRdb). With respect to the entire study: In an earlier analysis of approximately 640 of the donors, around 290 Gb of sequence data and 100 million or so unique TCR beta sequences from 150 million to 200 million T cells were reported. An early release that covered approximately 600 HLA-typed donors contained 250 to 350 gigabases of sequencing data and 80 million or so unique TCR sequences. Rather than using new phenotypic data, the later analysis identified candidate immune exposures from TCR beta sequences and from how often those sequences occurred across donors. The T cell repertoires of some 700 subjects were profiled by immunosequencing and related to cytomegalovirus serostatus. The study was designed to test whether signatures of past pathogen exposure could be identified by cataloging public T cell receptors. To predict cytomegalovirus infection status, the study combined high-throughput TCR immunosequencing, statistical association of individual TCRs with disease status, and machine learning. Every repertoire in the discovery cohort had been generated on one and the same sequencing platform. Along with the approximately 700-subject first cohort, a separate validation cohort of over 90 different subjects was used. Alongside the repertoire data, information on donor age, sex, ethnicity and CMV serostatus was compiled. On average, roughly 240,000 unique TCR beta nucleotide sequences were sequenced per donor among roughly 430 genotyped donors of the cohort, with 15% to 20% of those sequences being non-productive. The number of donors typed differed by locus, with roughly 620-630 for A, B, C, DRB1 and DQB1, about 500 for DQA1, about 610 for DPA1, and 400 to 490 for DPB1. A later genetic analysis took genome-wide SNP genotypes for about three fifths of the 666 donors and used that subset as a discovery cohort. Of the approximately 400 genotyped donors, roughly 85% fell in the genetic ancestry cluster associated with self-reported Caucasian donors. In an earlier analysis of roughly 580 of the donors, high-throughput TCR beta sequencing was used to judge whether each TCR beta V gene segment behaved as functional or pseudogenic. Five DR-DQ haplotypes were treated as single units for association and clustering because of strong linkage in the cohort. HLA typing included class I and class II loci at four-digit resolution. In a later analysis, previously published TCR beta repertoires from about 670 donors were re-analyzed and high-resolution HLA genotyping was added so that TCR occurrence patterns could be studied. The research as a whole found: HLA typing was unavailable for some donors at each locus, so association tests used only the typed subset. A group of highly shared sequence variants was considered likely to be a technical artifact of the sequencing pipeline. According to a later analysis, parvovirus B19, influenza, CMV and Epstein-Barr virus appeared linked to several top co-occurrence clusters. In both the original and validation cohorts, the classifier was reported to diagnose cytomegalovirus status with high specificity and sensitivity. In an earlier analysis of 587 of the donors, most TCR beta V segments appeared in productive rearrangements about 87% or about 30% of the time, broadly matching IMGT annotations. Seventeen rarely observed V segments, including chromosome 9 orphons, were excluded from the earlier analysis of a few hundred of the donors because counts were too low. For the cohort, immune exposure information was limited to CMV serostatus. Only TCR beta chains were sequenced in this cohort, and the absence of alpha or paired-chain data limited detectable features. Correlated functional status among segregating V segments might be attributable to linkage disequilibrium, but an unknown experimental factor could not be ruled out. V-gene and J-gene trimming of TCR beta chains was associated with a missense DCLRE1C variant in a later genetic analysis, and the association was replicated in an independent cohort. According to a later analysis, most CMV-associated TCR beta chains appeared to be HLA-restricted, and the HLA associations seemed to be driven largely by CMV exposure. A later analysis found that TCR association rates varied across HLA loci, with DRB1 alleles showing the most associated TCRs and HLA-C alleles the fewest. When HLA alleles, especially DR and DQ, strongly co-occurred, TCR associations were difficult to assign to individual alleles. The authors suggested that the approach could potentially be generalized to other disease states and immunological phenotypes. A total of 150 to 200 TCR beta chains were listed by the study as associated with cytomegalovirus. A later analysis associated roughly 17,000 TCR beta sequences with specific HLA alleles at a false discovery rate of 0.05. Roughly uniform sequencing depth across donors was assumed in presence/absence analyses, although this assumption may not hold. According to a later genetic analysis, donors in an Asian-associated ancestry cluster had fewer N-insertions in productive TCRs than the approximately 710-donor mean. In vitro tests confirmed that a few of the cytomegalovirus-associated TCR beta chains recognize cytomegalovirus antigens. Most TCR sequences were observed very rarely across donors, whereas some public TCRs were present in many individuals. A further reported finding was that TCR beta sequences accurately predicted the HLA-A and HLA-B alleles for most subjects in the first cohort. A later analysis found that HLA-associated TCR beta chains were more clonally expanded and had lower generation probabilities than equally common non-associated chains.

The library was made by the immunoSEQ multiplex PCR assay. A mixture of 60 forward primers for TCR Vbeta segments and 13 reverse primers for TCR Jbeta segments was used in the multiplex PCR. A multiplex PCR assay on genomic DNA amplified the CDR3 region of rearranged TCR beta genes. Amplified TCR beta libraries were sequenced as 87-base-pair reads on the Illumina HiSeq System. Processing in the source paper ran as follows. In a later analysis, tens of millions of unique TCR beta chains were counted across the 690 or so repertoires, and around 11 million of these chains were shared by at least two donors. To remove PCR and sequencing errors, raw reads were error-corrected and collapsed into unique sequences using a nearest-neighbor algorithm that merged closely related sequences. To assign V, D and J gene segments, CDR3 sequences were aligned to IMGT reference sequences. For a sequence to be retained, at least a six-nucleotide match to both a V gene segment and a J gene segment was required. A rearrangement was called productive if the CDR3 had no stop codons and remained in frame with V and J, and every other rearrangement was called non-productive. Following IMGT convention, CDR3 was defined as the stretch from the second conserved V-encoded cysteine up to the conserved J-encoded phenylalanine. In an earlier analysis of more than 550 of the donors, sequences lacking an unambiguous match to a single V gene segment were excluded. In an earlier analysis of more than 500 of the donors, a V segment was called functional when productive rearrangements were above 56.7%, and segregating when the standard deviation between donors exceeded 5%. A statistical classification framework was built for diagnosing cytomegalovirus status from the catalog of TCR beta chain sequences. A later analysis assigned V and J genes by comparing TCR nucleotide sequences with IMGT/GENE-DB human TR gene sequences. In a later analysis, CDR3 sequences and most-parsimonious VDJ recombination scenarios were assigned using the TCRdist pipeline. In a later analysis, each TCR beta chain was defined by its CDR3 amino acid sequence together with its V-gene family, and reads without a unique V-gene family were excluded. A later analysis removed 500 to 650 highly shared, low-generation-probability nucleotide sequences to deal with suspected cross-contamination and a sequencing artifact. A later analysis calculated a clonal expansion index for each public chain from normalized within-repertoire ranks of inferred template counts. In a later analysis, generation probabilities were computed with a VDJ recombination model fitted to out-of-frame rearrangements, and the resulting probabilities were checked against IGoR. In a later analysis, hypergeometric tests were used to score TCR-TCR, TCR-HLA and TCR-CMV co-occurrence, with a repertoire-size bias correction applied to TCR pairs. In a later analysis, false discovery rates were estimated by permuting HLA or CMV assignments 20 times. In a later analysis, co-occurring TCRs were grouped with DBSCAN, and TCRdist sequence similarity was added when clustering was performed within HLA-allele-positive subsets. Repertoires with fewer than 30,000 or more than 120,000 public chains, plus five repertoires with anomalous nucleotide sharing, were excluded from co-occurrence clustering. TCRdb limited this immuneACCESS table to in-frame rearrangements with V and J called. A share of clones is missing; checked studies link under half to unresolved V genes, and the rest is unexplained. The V and J calls and the clone size are those of that table, but D and trimming were determined from the DNA. The sample has under 85,000 clones on record, about 82% of them singletons. 4% to 5.5% of the sample comes from the top ten.

The receptor was isolated from a woman aged 25 to 39 in good health and CMV-seronegative. Source material: PBMCs.

For the CDR3, the sequence is CASSSTGTGSGGYTF. The DNA reads TGTGCCAGCAGCTCTACCGGGACAGGGTCGGGTGGCTACACCTTC. The chain uses TRBV5-4 and TRBJ1-2, with 9 bases in between that match TRBD1. CDR1 is given as SGHNT and CDR2 as YYREEE, both from the germline V gene (reference sequence). There are 15 amino acids in the CDR3, from cysteine to phenylalanine inclusive. The kept DNA is CDR3 alone, 45 bases in frame from the first base. V trim: 3 bases; J trim: 7 bases; unmatched bases: 10.